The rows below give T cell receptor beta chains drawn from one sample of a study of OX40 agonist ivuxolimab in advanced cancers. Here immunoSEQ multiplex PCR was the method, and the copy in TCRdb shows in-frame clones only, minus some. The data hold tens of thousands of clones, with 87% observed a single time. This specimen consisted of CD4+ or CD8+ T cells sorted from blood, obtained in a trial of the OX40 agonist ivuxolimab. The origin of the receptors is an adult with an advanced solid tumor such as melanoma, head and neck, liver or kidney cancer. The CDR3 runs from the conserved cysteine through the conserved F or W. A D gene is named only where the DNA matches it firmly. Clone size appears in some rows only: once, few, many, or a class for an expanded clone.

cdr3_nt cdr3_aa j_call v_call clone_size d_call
TGTGCCAGCAGGCAACCCGGGCCTTCCTACGAGCAGTACTTC CASRQPGPSYEQYF TRBJ2-7 TRBV28 once -
TGTGCCAGCAGTGAAGGGGGCCGGAACACCGGGGAGCTGTTTTTT CASSEGGRNTGELFF TRBJ2-2 TRBV6-1 - -
TGTGCCTGGAGTCGCGGACAGGGGGCCGGAGAGACCCAGTACTTC CAWSRGQGAGETQYF TRBJ2-5 TRBV30 - TRBD1
TGTGCCAGCTCTGACAGGGGAGGCGAAAAACTGTTTTTT CASSDRGGEKLFF TRBJ1-4 TRBV6-1 - TRBD1
TGTGCCAGCAGCTTAGCCAGGACTATAGATACGCAGTATTTT CASSLARTIDTQYF TRBJ2-3 TRBV11-2 - -
TGTGCCAGCAGGGGGACAGGGCGGAACACCGGGGAGCTGTTTTTT CASRGTGRNTGELFF TRBJ2-2 TRBV2 - TRBD1
TGTGCCAGCAGTTTTGCGGGGGGACCGGTCCAGCATTTT CASSFAGGPVQHF TRBJ1-5 TRBV28 - -
TGCAGCGTTCTTTCACCCCTCTTGAACACTGAAGCTTTCTTT CSVLSPLLNTEAFF TRBJ1-1 TRBV29-1 - -
TGTGCCAGCAGCTTAAGGGGCCAAAACATTCAGTACTTC CASSLRGQNIQYF TRBJ2-4 TRBV11-1 - -
TGTGCCAGTAGAGGACTTAGTACAGATACGCAGTATTTT CASRGLSTDTQYF TRBJ2-3 TRBV19 - -
TGTGCCAGCAGCGCCCGGGCGAGTGAAACCGGCTATGGCTACACCTTC CASSARASETGYGYTF TRBJ1-2 TRBV9 once -
TGTGCCTCCCGGCGGGAAGTATCTGGAAACACCATATATTTT CASRREVSGNTIYF TRBJ1-3 TRBV7-9 - -
TGTGCCAGCAGTTACTCTAGAGGGGGCCGCGAGACCCAGTACTTC CASSYSRGGRETQYF TRBJ2-5 TRBV6-5 - TRBD1
TGTGCCTGGGGACTAGCGGGAGGCAGCTCCTACAATGAGCAGTTCTTC CAWGLAGGSSYNEQFF TRBJ2-1 TRBV30 few TRBD2
TGTGCCAGCAGTTTACGGAAGATCAGCAGTATCTCTGGAAACACCATATATTTT CASSLRKISSISGNTIYF TRBJ1-3 TRBV28 few -
TGTGCCAGCAGCCGCGACAGGACCGGGGAGCTGTTTTTT CASSRDRTGELFF TRBJ2-2 TRBV4-2 - -
TGTGCCAGCTCACCACTTGGACTAGGGCAAGAGACCCAGTACTTC CASSPLGLGQETQYF TRBJ2-5 TRBV18 - TRBD2
TGTGCCAGCAGTTCAGAAACAGGCGTGAACACTGAAGCTTTCTTT CASSSETGVNTEAFF TRBJ1-1 TRBV6-5 - -
TGTGCCAGCAGGCGGGACAGAACTTCCTACGAGCAGTACTTC CASRRDRTSYEQYF TRBJ2-7 TRBV6-1 few -
TGCGCCAGCAGCTTGGTGAGGGCTGAAAGCACTGAAGCTTTCTTT CASSLVRAESTEAFF TRBJ1-1 TRBV5-1 - -
TGTGCCAGCTCACCGGGACGGAACCTAAACTATGGCTACACCTTC CASSPGRNLNYGYTF TRBJ1-2 TRBV18 - -
TGTGCCATCAGTGAGTCGCTAGAGACCCAGTACTTC CAISESLETQYF TRBJ2-5 TRBV10-3 - -
TGTGCCAGCAGCTTAGTGGGGACAGGGTCATACGAGCAGTACTTC CASSLVGTGSYEQYF TRBJ2-7 TRBV7-2 - TRBD1
TGTGCCAGCAGCCCATACAGGTTTAGCTCCTACGAGCAGTACTTC CASSPYRFSSYEQYF TRBJ2-7 TRBV28 - -
TGCGCCAGCAGCTTGTCCGGCAGGGTAGCGACAGATACGCAGTATTTT CASSLSGRVATDTQYF TRBJ2-3 TRBV5-1 - -
TGTGCCAGCAGCTTAGGGACAGGGGGAGGCACAGATACGCAGTATTTT CASSLGTGGGTDTQYF TRBJ2-3 TRBV7-2 - TRBD1
TGTGCCAGCAGTCCTCAGCGGGGGGGCGAGGTGGGTAGTTATGAGCAGTTCTTC CASSPQRGGEVGSYEQFF TRBJ2-1 TRBV28 once TRBD2
TGTGCCAGCAGTGTGCAGTCGGGCGACAATGAGCAGTTCTTC CASSVQSGDNEQFF TRBJ2-1 TRBV25-1 - -
TGCGCCAGCAGCCAAAGTGATTCCCAATCCAGTTTGGCTTTCTTT CASSQSDSQSSLAFF TRBJ1-1 TRBV4-3 - -
TGTGCCAGCAGCTATGAGAGTAACTATGGCTACACCTTC CASSYESNYGYTF TRBJ1-2 TRBV5-8 few -
TGTGCCAGCAGTTCGGATAGCGGGAGAGGGAACAATGAGCAGTTCTTC CASSSDSGRGNNEQFF TRBJ2-1 TRBV7-9 - TRBD2
TGTGCCATCAGTCAGGGATGGAACACTGAAGCTTTCTTT CAISQGWNTEAFF TRBJ1-1 TRBV10-3 - -
TGTGCCAGCTCTTGGGGCGGTAGCAATCAGCCCCAGCATTTT CASSWGGSNQPQHF TRBJ1-5 TRBV2 - -
TGTGCCAGCAGCCCCCGGACAGGGAGCACAGATACGCAGTATTTT CASSPRTGSTDTQYF TRBJ2-3 TRBV9 - TRBD1
TGTGCCAGCAGCCAGGGACTAGCGGGAGGGACAGATACGCAGTATTTT CASSQGLAGGTDTQYF TRBJ2-3 TRBV7-9 - TRBD2
TGTGCCAGCGGGGGGACAGGACCCTACAATGAGCAGTTCTTC CASGGTGPYNEQFF TRBJ2-1 TRBV6-5 - TRBD1
TGTGCCATCAGTGAGCCCCGGACTAGCGGGGGCAATGAGCAGTTCTTC CAISEPRTSGGNEQFF TRBJ2-1 TRBV10-3 once TRBD2
TGTGCCAGCACCGAGACCAGGGTTGAGACCCAGTACTTC CASTETRVETQYF TRBJ2-5 TRBV28 - -
TGTGCCAGCAGTGTAAGGCGGGAGGGCTTGAAGTACGAGCAGTACTTC CASSVRREGLKYEQYF TRBJ2-7 TRBV2 - TRBD2
TGTGCCAGCAGTACCACAGGGTTCGGTAACACTGAAGCTTTCTTT CASSTTGFGNTEAFF TRBJ1-1 TRBV6-5 - -
TGTGCCAGCAGCCAAGATTGGGGCTCTGCAGATACGCAGTATTTT CASSQDWGSADTQYF TRBJ2-3 TRBV14 - -
TGTGCCAGCAGACGGGACAGGGGCCACCCAACTAATGAAAAACTGTTTTTT CASRRDRGHPTNEKLFF TRBJ1-4 TRBV27 - TRBD1
TGCGCCAGCAGCCGGATTTCCGGACAGGTCGGTAATGAGCAGTTCTTC CASSRISGQVGNEQFF TRBJ2-1 TRBV5-1 - TRBD1
TGTGCCATCAGTGAGTCCGCGGACTCCTATAATTCACCCCTCCACTTT CAISESADSYNSPLHF TRBJ1-6 TRBV10-3 few -
TGTGCCAGTAGGGACAAAAGAGCTAACTATGGCTACACCTTC CASRDKRANYGYTF TRBJ1-2 TRBV19 - -
TGTGCCAGCAGCTTAGCGACGGGGACCTACAATGAGCAGTTCTTC CASSLATGTYNEQFF TRBJ2-1 TRBV7-4 - -
TGTGCCAGCAGCCAAGGGCGGGGTGAAAAACTGTTTTTT CASSQGRGEKLFF TRBJ1-4 TRBV14 - -